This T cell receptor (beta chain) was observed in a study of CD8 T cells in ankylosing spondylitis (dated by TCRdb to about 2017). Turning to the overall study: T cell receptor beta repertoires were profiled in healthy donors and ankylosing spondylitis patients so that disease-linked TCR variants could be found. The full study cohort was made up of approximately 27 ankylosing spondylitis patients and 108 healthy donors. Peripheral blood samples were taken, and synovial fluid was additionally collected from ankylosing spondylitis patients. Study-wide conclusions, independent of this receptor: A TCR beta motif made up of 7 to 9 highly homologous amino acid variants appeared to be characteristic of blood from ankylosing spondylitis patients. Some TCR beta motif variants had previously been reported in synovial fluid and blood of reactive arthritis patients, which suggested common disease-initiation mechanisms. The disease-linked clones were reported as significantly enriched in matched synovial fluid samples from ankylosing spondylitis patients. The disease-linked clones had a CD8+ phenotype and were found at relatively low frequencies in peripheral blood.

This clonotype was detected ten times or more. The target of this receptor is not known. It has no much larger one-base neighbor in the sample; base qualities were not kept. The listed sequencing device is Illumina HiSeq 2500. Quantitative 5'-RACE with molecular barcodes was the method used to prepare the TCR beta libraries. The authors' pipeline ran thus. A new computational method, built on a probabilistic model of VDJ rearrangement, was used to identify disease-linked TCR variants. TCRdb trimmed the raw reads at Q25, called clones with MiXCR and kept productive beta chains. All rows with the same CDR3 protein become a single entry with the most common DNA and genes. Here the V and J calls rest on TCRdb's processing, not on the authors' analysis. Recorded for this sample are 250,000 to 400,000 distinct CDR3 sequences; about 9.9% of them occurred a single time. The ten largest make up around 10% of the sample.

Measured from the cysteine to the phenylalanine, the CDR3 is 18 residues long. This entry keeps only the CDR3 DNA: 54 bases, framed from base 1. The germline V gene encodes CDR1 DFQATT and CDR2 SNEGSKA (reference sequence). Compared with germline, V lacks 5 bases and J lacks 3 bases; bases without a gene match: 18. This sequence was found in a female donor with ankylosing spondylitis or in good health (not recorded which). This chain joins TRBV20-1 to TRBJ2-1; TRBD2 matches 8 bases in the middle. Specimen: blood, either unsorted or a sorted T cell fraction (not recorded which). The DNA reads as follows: TGCAGTGCTTTTTCCGCCTACGGGGGGGAAAGACTCTACAATGAGCAGTTCTTC. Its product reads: CSAFSAYGGERLYNEQFF.